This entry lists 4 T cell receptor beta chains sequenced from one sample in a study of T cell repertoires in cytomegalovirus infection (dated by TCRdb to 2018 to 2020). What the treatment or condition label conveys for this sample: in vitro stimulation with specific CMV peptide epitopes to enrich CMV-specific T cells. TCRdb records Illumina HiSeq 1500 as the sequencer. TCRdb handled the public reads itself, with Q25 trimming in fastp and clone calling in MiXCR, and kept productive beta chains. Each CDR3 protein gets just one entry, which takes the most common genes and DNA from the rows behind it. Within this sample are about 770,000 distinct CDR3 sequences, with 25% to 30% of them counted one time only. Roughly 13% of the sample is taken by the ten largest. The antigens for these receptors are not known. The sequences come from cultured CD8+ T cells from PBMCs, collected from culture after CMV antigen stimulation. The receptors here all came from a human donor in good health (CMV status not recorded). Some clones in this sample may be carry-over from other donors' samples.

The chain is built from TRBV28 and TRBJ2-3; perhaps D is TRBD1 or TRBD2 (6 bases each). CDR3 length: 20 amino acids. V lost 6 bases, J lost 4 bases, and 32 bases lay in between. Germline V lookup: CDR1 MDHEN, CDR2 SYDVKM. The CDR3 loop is CASSFPGAGGKGKSADTQYF. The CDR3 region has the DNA TGTGCCAGCAGCTTCCCGGGGGCGGGTGGAAAAGGAAAAAGTGCAGATACGCAGTATTTT. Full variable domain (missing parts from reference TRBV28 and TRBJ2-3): DVKVTQSSRYLVKRTGEKVFLECVQDMDHENMFWYRQDPGLGLRLIYFSYDVKMKEKGDIPEGYSVSREKKERFSLILESASTNQTSMYLCASSFPGAGGKGKSADTQYFGPGTRLTVL.

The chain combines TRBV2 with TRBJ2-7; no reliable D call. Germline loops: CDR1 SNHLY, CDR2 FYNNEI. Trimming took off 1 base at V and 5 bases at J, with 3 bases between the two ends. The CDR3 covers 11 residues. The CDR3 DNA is TGTGCCAGCAGTGAAGGGAACGAGCAGTACTTC. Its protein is CASSEGNEQYF.

The CDR3 region has the DNA TGTGCCAGCAGCCAAGTAAGGACTAGTCGGAACACTGAAGCTTTCTTT. Translated, it gives CASSQVRTSRNTEAFF. This chain connects TRBV3-1 to TRBJ1-1, with D uncertain. CDR1 is LGHDT and CDR2 is YNNKEL in the germline V gene (reference sequence). The V and J ends lost 1 base and 1 base respectively, with 13 bases between them. This CDR3 spans 16 amino acids.

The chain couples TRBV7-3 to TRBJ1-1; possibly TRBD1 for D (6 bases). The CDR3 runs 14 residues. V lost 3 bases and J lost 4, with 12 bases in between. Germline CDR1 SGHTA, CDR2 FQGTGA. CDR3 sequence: CASSLGGRSTEAFF. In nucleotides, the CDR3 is TGTGCCAGCAGCTTGGGGGGCAGGAGCACTGAAGCTTTCTTT.